This T cell receptor (beta chain) came from a study of T cell repertoires in cytomegalovirus infection. Looked up from germline, CDR1 is SGHAT and CDR2 is FQNNGV. J lost 2 bases, V lost 4 bases, and 1 base had no gene match. The CDR3 loop spans 14 amino acids. TCRdb re-called the reads through MiXCR, storing one row per CDR3 protein. Of roughly 200,000 distinct CDR3 sequences in the sample, roughly a sixth were seen once. This TCR was sampled from a human donor in good health (CMV status not recorded). Some clones in this sample may be carry-over from other donors' samples. Sample: CD8+ T cells from PBMCs. The rearrangement uses TRBV11-2 and TRBJ2-3; 9 bases line up with TRBD1. CDR3 in DNA: TGTGCCAGCAGCTGGACAGGGGACACAGATACGCAGTATTTT. This translates into CASSWTGDTDTQYF.